Listed here are 25 T cell receptor beta chains from one sample, sequenced in a study of T cell changes during pregnancy in multiple sclerosis. Only in-frame clones appear in the TCRdb table, and some are missing; sequencing was by immunoSEQ multiplex PCR. The table lists some 30,000 clones, about nine tenths of them singletons, with approximately 4% in the top ten. Source: CD8+ T cells from peripheral blood mononuclear cells, taken in the second trimester of pregnancy. The source is a female donor in good health, enrolled as a control in a pregnancy study.

This sequence joins TRBV5-6 and TRBJ1-2; 8 nucleotides line up with TRBD1. After removal of 0 bases from V and 6 bases from J, the junction contained 10 bases not matched to a gene. Germline V CDR1 and CDR2: SGHDT, YYEEEE. The length of the CDR3 is 16 residues. The CDR3 coding sequence is TGTGCCAGCAGCTTGGGTAGGGGGACAGGCAAAGATGGCTACACCTTC. Amino acid sequence: CASSLGRGTGKDGYTF.

By its share, this clone is medium-sized. The chain couples TRBV7-9 to TRBJ2-2; 10 nucleotides line up with TRBD1. CDR3 size: 19 residues. From germline, CDR1 is SEHNR and CDR2 FQNEAQ (reference sequence). V trimming: 3 bases; J trimming: 6 bases; junction bases outside the gene matches: 16. The chain's CDR3 is CASSFIRPGQGLWAGELFF. DNA of the CDR3: TGTGCCAGCAGCTTCATTAGGCCGGGACAGGGGCTTTGGGCCGGGGAGCTGTTTTTT. The entire variable domain, with the rest obtained from reference TRBV7-9 and TRBJ2-2, is as follows: DTGVSQNPRHKITKRGQNVTFRCDPISEHNRLYWYRQTLGQGPEFLTYFQNEAQLEKSRLLSDRFSAERPKGSFSTLEIQRTEQGDSAMYLCASSFIRPGQGLWAGELFFGEGSRLTVL.

This chain uses TRBV7-7 with TRBJ2-1; TRBD1 matches at 9 bases. This CDR3 region has 15 residues. Germline lookup yields CDR1 SSHAT and CDR2 FNYEAQ (reference sequence). Losses at the gene ends were 5 bases for V and 8 bases for J; bases not matched to a gene: 10. DNA for the CDR3: TGTGCCAGCAGCATGGGGACAGGGTGGTCGGATGAGCAGTTCTTC. Residues: CASSMGTGWSDEQFF.

The rearrangement links TRBV27 to TRBJ2-5, with a possible D match to TRBD2 (7 bases). Germline-derived CDR1 and CDR2 are MNHEY and SMNVEV (reference sequence). The CDR3 is 15 residues long. V dropped 2 bases and J dropped 5 bases, with 15 bases sitting between them. The CDR3 nucleotides are TGTGCCAGCAGTTTAGGTCGGGGGGCAGGGGAGACCCAGTACTTC. Translating gives CASSLGRGAGETQYF.

The rearrangement joins TRBV27 to TRBJ1-5, with D possibly matching TRBD1 (5 bases). This CDR3 is built from 16 residues. Germline lookup yields CDR1 MNHEY and CDR2 SMNVEV (reference sequence). Trimming took 6 bases from V and 2 from J, leaving 17 bases between them. CDR3: CASSPLWGDGNQPQHF. As DNA, the CDR3 is TGTGCCAGCAGCCCACTATGGGGGGATGGCAATCAGCCCCAGCATTTT.

The rearrangement links TRBV27 to TRBJ2-7; the D is unclear. The V end was cut by 5 bases, the J end by 5 bases, with 16 bases between. Germline V lookup: CDR1 MNHEY, CDR2 SMNVEV (reference sequence). The CDR3 spans 14 residues. This CDR3 reads CASSLQVTSNEQYF. The CDR3 DNA sequence: TGTGCCAGCAGTCTTCAGGTTACTTCGAACGAGCAGTACTTC.

The chain couples TRBV5-1 to TRBJ2-7; D might be TRBD2 (5 bases). The V gene's germline CDR1 is SGHRS and CDR2 YFSETQ. This CDR3 region has 14 residues. Trimming removed 4 bases from V and 3 bases from J, with 14 bases in between. As DNA, the CDR3 is TGCGCCAGCAGCCCGCCGGAGCGGAGCTACGAGCAGTACTTC. Its translation: CASSPPERSYEQYF.

The chain is built from TRBV5-1 and TRBJ1-1, with D maybe TRBD1 (6 bases). V was clipped by 4 bases and J by 8 bases, with 9 bases between them. CDR3 size: 11 residues. The V gene's germline CDR1 is SGHRS and CDR2 YFSETQ. CDR3 loop: CASSQGQEAFF. The CDR3 coding sequence is TGCGCCAGCAGCCAAGGACAGGAAGCTTTCTTT.

This clone was recorded only once. The rearrangement uses TRBV5-4 and TRBJ2-7; D is possibly TRBD1 (6 bases). This CDR3 comprises 15 residues. Between the trimmed V and J ends, which lost 1 base and 0 bases, there was a span of 11 bases. CDR1 is SGHNT, CDR2 YYREEE, per germline (reference sequence). The CDR3 DNA reads as TGTGCCAGCAGCTTGTGGGGGCTCGGCTCCTACGAGCAGTACTTC. As protein: CASSLWGLGSYEQYF.

The table lists this clone with a count of one. This chain joins TRBV25-1 and TRBJ2-2; a weak D match, TRBD1 (6 bases). Between the trimmed V and J ends, which lost 3 bases and 3 bases, there was a span of 8 bases. Germline CDR1 reads MGHDK; CDR2 reads SYGVNS. The CDR3 runs 14 residues. In DNA, the CDR3 is TGTGCCAGCAGTGAGGGACACTACACCGGGGAGCTGTTTTTT. It yields the protein CASSEGHYTGELFF.

This clone has only one observation. This sequence joins TRBV21-1 and TRBJ2-4; the DNA was not used to check the table's D call, TRBD1. TRBV21-1 is designated a pseudogene. The CDR3 length is 15 residues. The CDR3 protein is CASRGDRHHKNIQYF. CDR3 nucleotide sequence: TGTGCCAGCAGGGGTGACAGGCACCACAAAAACATTCAGTACTTC.

The genes are TRBV9 and TRBJ1-1; D unresolved. V gave up 6 bases and J gave up 10 bases, with 19 bases separating them. The germline V gene has CDR1 SGDLS and CDR2 YYNGEE. The CDR3 spans 13 residues. DNA of the CDR3: TGTGCCAGCAAACCCCTGGCAGGTATTACAGCTTTCTTT. This translates into CASKPLAGITAFF.

This rearrangement joins TRBV7-8 to TRBJ2-5; TRBD2 agrees at 7 bases. The CDR3 consists of 15 residues. Germline CDR1 SGHVS, CDR2 FQNEAQ. V was clipped by 2 bases and J by 2 bases; unmatched bases: 5. CDR3 sequence reads: CASSLLRGRQETQYF. CDR3 nucleotides: TGTGCCAGCAGCTTATTGCGGGGGAGGCAAGAGACCCAGTACTTC.

This chain connects TRBV4-3 to TRBJ2-7; D might be TRBD2 (6 bases). The CDR3 contains 14 residues. V dropped 0 bases and J dropped 7 bases, with 13 bases sitting between them. Germline CDR1 LGHNA, CDR2 YSLEER. The CDR3 sequence is CASSQDRAGLEQYF. CDR3 bases: TGCGCCAGCAGCCAAGATCGGGCGGGATTGGAGCAGTACTTC.

V is TRBV5-4 and J is TRBJ2-3; D may be TRBD1 (7 bases). Deletions cut 4 bases from V and 4 bases from J, with 13 bases between. Germline loops: CDR1 SGHNT, CDR2 YYREEE (reference sequence). CDR3 length: 14 amino acids. Written as DNA, the CDR3 is TGTGCCAGCAGCGGTCAGGGGGGTCCAGATACGCAGTATTTT. Translation gives CASSGQGGPDTQYF.

This chain joins TRBV9 and TRBJ2-1; D gene uncertain. The germline gives CDR1 SGDLS, CDR2 YYNGEE. V was trimmed by 6 bases and J by 8 bases, leaving 12 bases between them. There are 12 residues in the CDR3. Written as DNA, the CDR3 is TGTGCCAGCACTTCAGTTGATCATGAGCAGTTCTTC. As protein: CASTSVDHEQFF. Together with reference TRBV9 and TRBJ2-1, the CDR3 gives the full variable domain: DSGVTQTPKHLITATGQRVTLRCSPRSGDLSVYWYQQSLDQGLQFLIQYYNGEERAKGNILERFSAQQFPDLHSELNLSSLELGDSALYFCASTSVDHEQFFGPGTRLTVL.

This clone was seen a few times. The chain joins TRBV7-9 to TRBJ2-7; weak D call: TRBD1 (6 bases). V was trimmed by 4 bases and J by 1 base, leaving 11 bases between them. Germline V gene data show CDR1 as SEHNR and CDR2 as FQNEAQ (reference sequence). CDR3 length: 14 residues. The DNA for the CDR3 is TGTGCCAGCAGCTCTTTAGGACAGTCCTACGAGCAGTACTTC. Translation gives CASSSLGQSYEQYF.

V and J are TRBV10-3 and TRBJ1-1; perhaps TRBD1 as D (6 bases). The germline V gene encodes CDR1 ENHRY and CDR2 SYGVKD. This CDR3 has 14 amino acids. The ends were cut back, 3 bases at V and 2 bases at J, with 10 bases in the middle. The chain's CDR3 is CAISEGQLNTEAFF. CDR3 DNA sequence: TGTGCCATCAGTGAAGGACAGCTTAACACTGAAGCTTTCTTT.

CDR3 amino acids: CAWSTGQYLSYEQYF. The CDR3 DNA follows: TGTGCCTGGAGTACGGGACAGTACCTCTCCTACGAGCAGTACTTC. V is TRBV30 and J is TRBJ2-7; 7 nucleotides match TRBD1. J gave up 0 bases and V 2 bases, and 7 bases lay outside the gene matches. In germline, CDR1 is GTSNPN, CDR2 SVGIG (reference sequence). The CDR3 consists of 15 residues.

The chain couples TRBV6-6 to TRBJ1-3, with D unclear. The CDR3 is 16 amino acids. Germline V gene data show CDR1 as MNHNY and CDR2 as SVGAGI (reference sequence). V lost 5 bases, J lost 1 base, and 15 bases lay in between. CDR3 region: CASSTPPGQSGNTIYF. CDR3 coding DNA: TGTGCCAGCAGTACCCCCCCAGGTCAATCTGGAAACACCATATATTTT.

This chain uses TRBV7-6 with TRBJ2-7, with D tentatively TRBD2 (6 bases). From germline, CDR1 is SGHVS and CDR2 FNYEAQ. Trimming removed 5 bases from V and 1 base from J, with 9 bases in between. The CDR3 has 13 amino acids. CDR3 DNA sequence: TGTGCCAGCAGCGAGACTAGTTCCTACGAGCAGTACTTC. This gives the protein CASSETSSYEQYF.

This chain links TRBV4-3 with TRBJ1-2, with a possible D match to TRBD1 (5 bases). Trimming shortened V by 0 bases and J by 6 bases, and 11 bases separated the two germline ends. This CDR3 region has 14 residues. Germline V CDR1 and CDR2: LGHNA, YSLEER. The chain's CDR3 is CASSQDDTGDGYTF. The CDR3 nucleotides read TGCGCCAGCAGCCAAGATGATACAGGAGATGGCTACACCTTC.

The chain recombines TRBV6-6 with TRBJ1-1, with D possibly TRBD1 on 5 matching bases. In germline, CDR1 is MNHNY, CDR2 SVGAGI (reference sequence). V lost 6 bases and J lost 11, with 10 bases in between. CDR3 size: 10 residues. The CDR3 bases are TGTGCCAGCAGCGGGGGGTGGGCTTTCTTT. Translated: CASSGGWAFF.

The V call is TRBV5-6, the J call TRBJ2-7, with no clear D. V was trimmed by 0 bases and J by 6 bases, leaving 10 bases between them. CDR3 length: 13 amino acids. CDR1 is SGHDT and CDR2 is YYEEEE in the germline V gene. The CDR3: CASSLGLGGEQYF. CDR3 sequence (DNA): TGTGCCAGCAGCTTGGGCCTAGGTGGCGAGCAGTACTTC.

The chain joins TRBV5-6 to TRBJ2-1; 8 bases agree with TRBD2. CDR1 and CDR2 from the germline V gene are SGHDT and YYEEEE. This CDR3 has 15 amino acids. V trimming: 2 bases; J trimming: 7 bases; junction bases outside the gene matches: 8. The CDR3 spells CASSFSGGIINEQFF. The CDR3 DNA is TGTGCCAGCAGCTTCAGCGGGGGTATAATAAATGAGCAGTTCTTC.